This TCR beta chain was sequenced during a study of OX40 agonist ivuxolimab in advanced cancers. The wider study: Each patient was given ivuxolimab into a vein every 2 weeks, at 0.01 to 10 mg/kg. The dose-escalation group included hepatocellular carcinoma, melanoma, renal cell carcinoma and head and neck cancer.

Sampled blood was obtained at baseline, cycle 4 day 1, and cycle 7 day 1. Method: immunoSEQ multiplex PCR; TCRdb's copy keeps in-frame clones and lacks some. The sample includes about 47,000 clones, 81% of them seen just once. CDR1 is MDHEN and CDR2 is SYDVKM in the germline V gene. V lost 2 bases, J lost 5 bases, and 13 bases lay in between. The CDR3 extends over 14 amino acids. This material consisted of CD4+ or CD8+ T cells sorted from blood, taken in a trial of the OX40 agonist ivuxolimab. The clonotype comes from an adult with an advanced solid tumor such as melanoma, head and neck, liver or kidney cancer. The chain recombines TRBV28 with TRBJ2-7; D is possibly TRBD2 (6 bases). In nucleotides, the CDR3 is TGTGCCAGCAGTTTAGCGGGAACAGGTGACGAGCAGTACTTC. This codes for CASSLAGTGDEQYF.